This T cell receptor (beta chain) was found in a study of graft-versus-host responses after intestinal transplantation. Background on the study: Anti-thymocyte globulin induction, then tacrolimus and steroids for about three years, went to all recipients.

This CDR3 spans 15 amino acids. Germline V gene lookup returns CDR1 SGHAT and CDR2 FQNNGV. The V segment lost 6 bases and the J segment 6 bases; nucleotides outside the gene matches: 13. Study-wide findings and caveats: Ileal or blood samples showed some GvH clones first, and such clones were also found in recipient marrow.

TCRdb's table, derived via immunoSEQ multiplex PCR, lists solely in-frame clones and lacks some. The data contain 85,000 to 100,000 clones, about 92% of them seen just once; the ten biggest clones take up approximately 2%. Worth noting for this clone: Its antigen is still unknown.

This sequence joins TRBV11-2 and TRBJ1-2, with 7 bases fitting TRBD1. The receptor was derived from a human donor who received an intestinal transplant. Here the sequenced sample was unstimulated CD8+ T cells sorted from spleen or lymph node cells, taken before intestinal transplant. The CDR3 DNA reads TGTGCCAGCAGTAGTCCCGGGACAGTGCGGGATGGCTACACCTTC. This sequence encodes CASSSPGTVRDGYTF.